This passage covers 9 T cell receptor beta chains from one sample sequenced in a study of T-cell reconstitution after alpha-beta-depleted transplantation in children. The TCRbeta library incorporated unique molecular identifiers. Each CDR3 protein is one row after TCRdb ran MiXCR on the PCR reads. The table has fewer than 5,500 distinct CDR3 sequences, 25% seen once. The sample in question was PBMCs, mostly from graft donor cells, obtained 60 days after TCRalphabeta/CD19-depleted stem cell transplant. The receptors shown here come from a boy younger than two who had a stem cell transplant for SCID, so the T cells may come from the graft donor.

This clonotype was recorded many times. V and J are TRBV7-9 and TRBJ1-4; D unclear. V was pared by 5 bases and J by 3 bases, with 16 bases between. Looked up from germline, CDR1 is SEHNR and CDR2 is FQNEAQ (reference sequence). The CDR3 covers 16 residues. The CDR3 is CASSPRADAANEKLFF. The CDR3 DNA sequence: TGTGCCAGCAGCCCCCGGGCGGATGCGGCTAATGAAAAACTGTTTTTT.

Within the sample, this clonotype is medium-sized. The J gene is TRBJ1-6, the V gene TRBV7-9; D gene uncertain. Trimming removed 1 base at V and 8 bases at J, with 9 bases between. Germline CDR1 is SEHNR and CDR2 is FQNEAQ (reference sequence). CDR3 length: 14 amino acids. The CDR3 DNA follows: TGTGCCAGCAGCTTAGACAGTCACCATTCACCCCTCCACTTT. Its translation: CASSLDSHHSPLHF.

This clonotype is medium-sized by share. The chain employs TRBV7-9 and TRBJ2-7; D may be TRBD1 (6 bases). V was cut by 1 base and J by 4 bases, with 17 bases left in between. The germline V gene encodes CDR1 SEHNR and CDR2 FQNEAQ (reference sequence). The CDR3 is 16 residues long. The CDR3 nucleotides are TGTGCCAGCAGCTTAGGGGCGGCAGGGGTAATTTACGAGCAGTACTTC. Amino acids: CASSLGAAGVIYEQYF. Complete variable domain (other parts from reference TRBV7-9 and TRBJ2-7): DTGVSQNPRHKITKRGQNVTFRCDPISEHNRLYWYRQTLGQGPEFLTYFQNEAQLEKSRLLSDRFSAERPKGSFSTLEIQRTEQGDSAMYLCASSLGAAGVIYEQYFGPGTRLTVT.

The chain joins TRBV5-6 to TRBJ2-5; TRBD1 matches 8 bases. CDR3 length equals 14 residues. The V segment lost 6 bases and the J segment 4 bases; nucleotides outside the gene matches: 8. Germline CDR1 is SGHDT and CDR2 is YYEEEE. The CDR3 here is CASTGQGMVETQYF. CDR3 nucleotides: TGTGCCAGCACCGGACAGGGAATGGTAGAGACCCAGTACTTC.

This clonotype came up many times. CDR3: CASSTQQGSVAEAFF. The CDR3 DNA is TGTGCCAGCAGTACCCAACAGGGGTCGGTGGCTGAAGCTTTCTTT. The chain has TRBV28 and TRBJ1-1; 7 bases are a match to TRBD1. This CDR3 spans 15 amino acids. V trimming: 5 bases; J trimming: 6 bases; junction bases outside the gene matches: 12. Germline CDR1 MDHEN, CDR2 SYDVKM.

This clonotype has a count of ten or more. The rearrangement links TRBV5-6 to TRBJ2-5, with D possibly matching TRBD2 (6 bases). Deletions cut 1 base from V and 5 bases from J, with 12 bases between. Per the germline V gene, CDR1 is SGHDT and CDR2 is YYEEEE. The CDR3 is 14 residues long. The CDR3 loop reads CASSLPALAETQYF. The CDR3 DNA reads as TGTGCCAGCAGCTTGCCCGCCCTAGCGGAGACCCAGTACTTC.

By share, this clonotype counts as medium-sized. J is TRBJ2-7 and V is TRBV15; TRBD2 agrees at 11 bases. The CDR3 consists of 15 residues. Germline trimming cut 3 bases from V and 2 bases from J; bases unmatched to any gene: 3. Per germline, CDR1 LNHNV and CDR2 YYDKDF (reference sequence). The CDR3 coding sequence is TGTGCCACCAGCAGGGGGACTAGCGGAACCTACGAGCAGTACTTC. Protein: CATSRGTSGTYEQYF.

The sample holds many counts of this clonotype. The chain combines TRBV14 with TRBJ1-6; no definite D call. The germline V gene has CDR1 SGHDN and CDR2 FVKESK. This CDR3 comprises 16 residues. V lost 0 bases, J lost 10 bases, and 16 bases lay in between. CDR3 bases: TGTGCCAGCAGCCAAGATCTACACGGCGCGGGCTCACCCCTCCACTTT. It codes for CASSQDLHGAGSPLHF.

This clonotype was detected many times. The chain uses TRBV7-9 and TRBJ1-6, with D uncertain. Trimming left V 1 base short and J 7 bases short, with 8 bases between. This CDR3 has 14 residues. Per the germline V gene, CDR1 is SEHNR and CDR2 is FQNEAQ (reference sequence). DNA of the CDR3: TGTGCCAGCAGCTTAGATTCTCGGAATTCACCCCTCCACTTT. It yields the protein CASSLDSRNSPLHF.